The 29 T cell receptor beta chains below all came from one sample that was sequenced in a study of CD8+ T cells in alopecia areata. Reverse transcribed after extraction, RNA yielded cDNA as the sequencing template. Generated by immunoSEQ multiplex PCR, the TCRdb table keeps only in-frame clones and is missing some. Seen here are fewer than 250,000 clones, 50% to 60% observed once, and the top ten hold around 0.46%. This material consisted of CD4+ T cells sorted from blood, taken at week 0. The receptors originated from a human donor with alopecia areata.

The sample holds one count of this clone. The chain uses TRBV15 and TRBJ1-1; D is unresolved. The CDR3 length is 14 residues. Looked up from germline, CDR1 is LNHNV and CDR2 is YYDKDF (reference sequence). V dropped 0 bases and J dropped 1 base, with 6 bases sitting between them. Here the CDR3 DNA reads TGTGCCACCAGCAGAGATATCGAGAACACTGAAGCTTTCTTT. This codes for CATSRDIENTEAFF.

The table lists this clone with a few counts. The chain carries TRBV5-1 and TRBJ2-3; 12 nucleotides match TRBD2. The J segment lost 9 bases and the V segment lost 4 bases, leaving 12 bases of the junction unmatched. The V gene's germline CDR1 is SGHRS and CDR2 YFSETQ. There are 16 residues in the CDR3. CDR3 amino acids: CASSTAPGTSGYTQYF. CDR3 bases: TGCGCCAGCAGCACGGCCCCCGGGACTAGCGGGTACACGCAGTATTTT.

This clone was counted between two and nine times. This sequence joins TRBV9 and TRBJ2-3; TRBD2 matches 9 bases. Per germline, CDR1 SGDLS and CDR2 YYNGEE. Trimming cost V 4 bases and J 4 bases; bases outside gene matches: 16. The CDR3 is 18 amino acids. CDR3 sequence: CASSPHTSSGTSPDTQYF. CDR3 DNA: TGTGCCAGCAGCCCTCATACCTCCTCCGGGACTAGCCCAGATACGCAGTATTTT.

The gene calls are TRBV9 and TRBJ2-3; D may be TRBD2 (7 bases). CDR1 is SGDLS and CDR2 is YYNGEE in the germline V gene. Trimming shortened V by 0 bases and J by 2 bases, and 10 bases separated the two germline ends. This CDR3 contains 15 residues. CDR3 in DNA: TGTGCCAGCAGCGTAGCTGGGGGGGCCACAGATACGCAGTATTTT. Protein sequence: CASSVAGGATDTQYF.

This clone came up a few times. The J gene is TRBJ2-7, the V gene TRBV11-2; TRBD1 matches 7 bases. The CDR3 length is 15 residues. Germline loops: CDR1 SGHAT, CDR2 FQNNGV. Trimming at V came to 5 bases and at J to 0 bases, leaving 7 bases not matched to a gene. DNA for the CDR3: TGTGCCAGCAGCGCGGAGCGGACAGGCTCCTACGAGCAGTACTTC. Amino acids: CASSAERTGSYEQYF.

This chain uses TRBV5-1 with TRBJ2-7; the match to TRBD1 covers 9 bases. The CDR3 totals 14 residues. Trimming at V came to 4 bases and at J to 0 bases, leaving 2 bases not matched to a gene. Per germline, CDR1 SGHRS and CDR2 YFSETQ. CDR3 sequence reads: CASSGTGNSYEQYF. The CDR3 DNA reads TGCGCCAGCAGCGGGACAGGGAACTCCTACGAGCAGTACTTC.

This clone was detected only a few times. The CDR3 loop is CAISESPSYEQYF. The CDR3 nucleotides are TGTGCCATCAGTGAGTCTCCTTCCTACGAGCAGTACTTC. The rearrangement uses TRBV10-3 and TRBJ2-7; unclear D gene. This CDR3 region has 13 residues. Germline CDR1 is ENHRY and CDR2 is SYGVKD. The V gene lost 0 bases and the J gene lost 1 base, with 4 bases spanning the gap.

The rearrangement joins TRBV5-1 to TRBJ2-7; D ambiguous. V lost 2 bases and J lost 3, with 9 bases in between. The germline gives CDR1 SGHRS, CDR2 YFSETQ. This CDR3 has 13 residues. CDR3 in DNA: TGCGCCAGCAGCTTCGACGTAGTCTACGAGCAGTACTTC. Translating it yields CASSFDVVYEQYF. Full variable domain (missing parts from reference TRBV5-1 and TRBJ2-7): KAGVTQTPRYLIKTRGQQVTLSCSPISGHRSVSWYQQTPGQGLQFLFEYFSETQRNKGNFPGRFSGRQFSNSRSEMNVSTLELGDSALYLCASSFDVVYEQYFGPGTRLTVT.

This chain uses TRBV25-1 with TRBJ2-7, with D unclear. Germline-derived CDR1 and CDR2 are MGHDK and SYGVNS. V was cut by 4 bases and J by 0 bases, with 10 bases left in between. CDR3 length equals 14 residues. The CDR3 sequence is CASSVWASSYEQYF. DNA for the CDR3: TGTGCCAGCAGTGTGTGGGCCAGCTCCTACGAGCAGTACTTC.

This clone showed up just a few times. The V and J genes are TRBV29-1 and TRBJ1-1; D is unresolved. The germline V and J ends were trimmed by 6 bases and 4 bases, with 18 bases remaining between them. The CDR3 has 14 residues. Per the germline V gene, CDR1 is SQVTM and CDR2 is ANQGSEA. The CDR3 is CSVQDGEVGTEAFF. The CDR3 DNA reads TGCAGCGTCCAAGACGGGGAGGTCGGCACTGAAGCTTTCTTT. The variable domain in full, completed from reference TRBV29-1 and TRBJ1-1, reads SAVISQKPSRDICQRGTSLTIQCQVDSQVTMMFWYRQQPGQSLTLIATANQGSEATYESGFVIDKFPISRPNLTFSTLTVSNMSPEDSSIYLCSVQDGEVGTEAFFGQGTRLTVV.

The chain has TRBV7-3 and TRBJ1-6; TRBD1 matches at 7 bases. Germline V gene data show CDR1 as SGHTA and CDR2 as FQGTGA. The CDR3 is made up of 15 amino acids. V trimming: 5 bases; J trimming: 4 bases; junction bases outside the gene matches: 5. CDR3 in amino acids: CASSPTTGYNSPLHF. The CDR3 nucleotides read TGTGCCAGCAGCCCGACGACAGGGTATAATTCACCCCTCCACTTT. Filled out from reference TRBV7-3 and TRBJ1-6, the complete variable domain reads GAGVSQTPSNKVTEKGKYVELRCDPISGHTALYWYRQSLGQGPEFLIYFQGTGAADDSGLPNDRFFAVRPEGSVSTLKIQRTERGDSAVYLCASSPTTGYNSPLHFGNGTRLTVT.

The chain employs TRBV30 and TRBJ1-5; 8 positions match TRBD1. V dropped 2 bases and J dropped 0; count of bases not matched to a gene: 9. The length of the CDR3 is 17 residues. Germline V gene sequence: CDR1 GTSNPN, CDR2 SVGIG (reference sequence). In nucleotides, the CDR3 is TGTGCCTGGAGTCGAAAAGACAGGGGAATTAGCAATCAGCCCCAGCATTTT. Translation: CAWSRKDRGISNQPQHF. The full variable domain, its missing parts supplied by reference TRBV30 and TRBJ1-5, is SQTIHQWPATLVQPVGSPLSLECTVEGTSNPNLYWYRQAAGRGLQLLFYSVGIGQISSEVPQNLSASRPQDRQFILSSKKLLLSDSGFYLCAWSRKDRGISNQPQHFGDGTRLSIL.

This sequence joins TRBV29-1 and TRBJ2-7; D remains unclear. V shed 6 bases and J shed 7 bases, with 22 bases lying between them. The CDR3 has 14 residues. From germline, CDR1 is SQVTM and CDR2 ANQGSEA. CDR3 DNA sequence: TGCAGCGTCGGCTCTCTTGATCCCTCGCGGGAGCAGTACTTC. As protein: CSVGSLDPSREQYF.

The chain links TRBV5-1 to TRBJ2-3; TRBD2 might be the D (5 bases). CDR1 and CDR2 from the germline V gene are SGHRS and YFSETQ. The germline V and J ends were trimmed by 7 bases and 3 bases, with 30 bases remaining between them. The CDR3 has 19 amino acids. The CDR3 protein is CASRGSESPERGRTDTQYF. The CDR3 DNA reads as TGCGCCAGCCGAGGGTCGGAGAGCCCCGAAAGAGGTCGTACAGATACGCAGTATTTT.

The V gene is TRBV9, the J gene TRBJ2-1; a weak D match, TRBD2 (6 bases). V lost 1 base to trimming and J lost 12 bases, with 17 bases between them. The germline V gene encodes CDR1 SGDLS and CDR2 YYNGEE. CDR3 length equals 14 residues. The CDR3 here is CASSVLEGGLGQFF. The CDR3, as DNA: TGTGCCAGCAGCGTATTGGAGGGAGGACTTGGGCAGTTCTTC.

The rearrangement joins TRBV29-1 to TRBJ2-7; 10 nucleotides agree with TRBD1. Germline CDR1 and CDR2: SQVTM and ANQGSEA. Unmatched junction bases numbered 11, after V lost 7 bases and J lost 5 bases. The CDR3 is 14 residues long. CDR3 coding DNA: TGCAGCGGAGTAGATACCGGGACAGGGGACGAGCAGTACTTC. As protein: CSGVDTGTGDEQYF.

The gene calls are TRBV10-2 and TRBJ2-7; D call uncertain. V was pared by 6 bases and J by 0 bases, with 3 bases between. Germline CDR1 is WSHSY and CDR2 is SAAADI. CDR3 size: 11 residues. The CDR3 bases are TGCGCCAGCAGGTCCTCCTACGAGCAGTACTTC. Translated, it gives CASRSSYEQYF.

The CDR3 is CAWRSQGNTIYF. The DNA of the CDR3 is TGTGCCTGGAGATCACAGGGAAACACCATATATTTT. The V gene is TRBV30, the J gene TRBJ1-3, with D uncertain. Trimming cost V 3 bases and J 4 bases, with 7 bases left between them. CDR3 size: 12 residues. Germline V gene sequence: CDR1 GTSNPN, CDR2 SVGIG (reference sequence). The complete variable domain, with remaining parts taken from reference TRBV30 and TRBJ1-3, reads SQTIHQWPATLVQPVGSPLSLECTVEGTSNPNLYWYRQAAGRGLQLLFYSVGIGQISSEVPQNLSASRPQDRQFILSSKKLLLSDSGFYLCAWRSQGNTIYFGEGSWLTVV.

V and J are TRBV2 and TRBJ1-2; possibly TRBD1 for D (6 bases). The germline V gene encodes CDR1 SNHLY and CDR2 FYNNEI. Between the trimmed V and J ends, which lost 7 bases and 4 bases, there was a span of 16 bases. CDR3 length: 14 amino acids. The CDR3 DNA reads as TGTGCCAGCACGGCCTATCGGGACACCTATGGCTACACCTTC. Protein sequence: CASTAYRDTYGYTF.

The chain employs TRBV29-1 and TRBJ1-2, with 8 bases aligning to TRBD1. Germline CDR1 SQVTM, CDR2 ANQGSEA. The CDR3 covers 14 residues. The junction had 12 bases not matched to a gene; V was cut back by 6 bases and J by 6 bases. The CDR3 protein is CSVARRDRLNGYTF. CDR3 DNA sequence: TGCAGCGTCGCACGCCGGGACAGGTTGAATGGCTACACCTTC.

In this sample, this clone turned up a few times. The chain's CDR3 is CASSVRPDRGNEQFF. The CDR3 DNA reads TGTGCCAGCAGTGTCAGGCCGGACAGGGGAAATGAGCAGTTCTTC. The V gene is TRBV6-5, the J gene TRBJ2-1, with TRBD1 matching 9 bases. The V gene's germline CDR1 is MNHEY and CDR2 SVGAGI. The junction had 9 bases not matched to a gene; V was cut back by 5 bases and J by 7 bases. The CDR3 covers 15 residues.

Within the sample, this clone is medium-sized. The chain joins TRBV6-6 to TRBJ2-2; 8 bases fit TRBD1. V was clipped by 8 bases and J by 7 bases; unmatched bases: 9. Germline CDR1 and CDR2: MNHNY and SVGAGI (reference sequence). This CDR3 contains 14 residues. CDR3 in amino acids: CASGPGGVGGELFF. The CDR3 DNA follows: TGTGCCAGCGGCCCAGGGGGCGTTGGCGGGGAGCTGTTTTTT.

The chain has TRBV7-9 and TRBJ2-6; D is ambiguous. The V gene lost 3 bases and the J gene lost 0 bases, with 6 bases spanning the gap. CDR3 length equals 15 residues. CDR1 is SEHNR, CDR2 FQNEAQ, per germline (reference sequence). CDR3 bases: TGTGCCAGCAGCTTCAGGTCCTCTGGGGCCAACGTCCTGACTTTC. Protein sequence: CASSFRSSGANVLTF.

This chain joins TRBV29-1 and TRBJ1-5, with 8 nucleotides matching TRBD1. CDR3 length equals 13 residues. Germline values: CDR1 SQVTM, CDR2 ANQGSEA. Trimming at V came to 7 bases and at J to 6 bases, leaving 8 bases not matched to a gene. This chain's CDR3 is CSAGQGESQPQHF. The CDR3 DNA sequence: TGCAGCGCTGGACAGGGAGAGAGTCAGCCCCAGCATTTT.

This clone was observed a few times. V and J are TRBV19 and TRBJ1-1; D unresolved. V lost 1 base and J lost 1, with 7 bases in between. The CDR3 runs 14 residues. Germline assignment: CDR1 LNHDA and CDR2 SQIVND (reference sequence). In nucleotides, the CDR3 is TGTGCCAGTAGTATAGGCGAGAGGAACACTGAAGCTTTCTTT. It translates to CASSIGERNTEAFF.

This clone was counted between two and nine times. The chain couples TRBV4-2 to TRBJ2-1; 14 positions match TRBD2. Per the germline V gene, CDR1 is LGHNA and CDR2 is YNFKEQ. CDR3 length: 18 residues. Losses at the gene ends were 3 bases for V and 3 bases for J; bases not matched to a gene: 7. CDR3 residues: CASSQPGTSGRGYNEQFF. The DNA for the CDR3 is TGTGCCAGCAGCCAGCCCGGGACTAGCGGGAGAGGCTACAATGAGCAGTTCTTC.

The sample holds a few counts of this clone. In DNA form, the CDR3 reads TGCGCCAGCAGCGGGGGACAGCCCTACAATGAGCAGTTCTTC. Translation: CASSGGQPYNEQFF. The rearrangement joins TRBV5-1 to TRBJ2-1; 7 nucleotides match TRBD1. Germline lookup yields CDR1 SGHRS and CDR2 YFSETQ. J lost 2 bases, V lost 4 bases, and 3 bases had no gene match. This CDR3 contains 14 residues.

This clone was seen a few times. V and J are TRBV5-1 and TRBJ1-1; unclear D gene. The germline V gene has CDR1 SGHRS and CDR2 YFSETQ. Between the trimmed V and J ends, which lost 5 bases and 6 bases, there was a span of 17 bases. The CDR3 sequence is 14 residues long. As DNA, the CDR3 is TGCGCCAGCAGGGAAATGCTGGACGGGGCTGAAGCTTTCTTT. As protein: CASREMLDGAEAFF.

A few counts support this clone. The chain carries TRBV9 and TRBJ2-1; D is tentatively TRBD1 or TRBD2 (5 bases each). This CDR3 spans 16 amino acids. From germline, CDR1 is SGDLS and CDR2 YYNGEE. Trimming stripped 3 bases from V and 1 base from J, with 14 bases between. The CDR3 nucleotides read TGTGCCAGCAGCGCCTCCGGGACCAATTCCTACAATGAGCAGTTCTTC. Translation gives CASSASGTNSYNEQFF.